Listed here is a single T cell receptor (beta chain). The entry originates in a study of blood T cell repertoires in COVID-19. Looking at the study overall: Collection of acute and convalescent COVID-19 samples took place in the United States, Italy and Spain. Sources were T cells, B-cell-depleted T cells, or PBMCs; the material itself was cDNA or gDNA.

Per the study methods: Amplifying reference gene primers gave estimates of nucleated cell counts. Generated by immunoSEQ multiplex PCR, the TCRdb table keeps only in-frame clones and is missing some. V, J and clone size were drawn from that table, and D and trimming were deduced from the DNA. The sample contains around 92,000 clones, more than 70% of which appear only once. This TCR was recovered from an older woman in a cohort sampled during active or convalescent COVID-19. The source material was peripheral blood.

The CDR3 loop is CSASQGGDQPQHF. The CDR3 DNA is TGCAGCGCCTCGCAGGGGGGTGATCAGCCCCAGCATTTT. V gene TRBV29-1 combines with J gene TRBJ1-5; 7 nucleotides match TRBD1. Germline CDR1 SQVTM, CDR2 ANQGSEA. The length of the CDR3 is 13 residues. The ends lost 7 bases at V and 5 bases at J; junction bases unmatched: 8.